Listed below are T cell receptor beta chains from one sample, sequenced in a study of identical twins. MiXCR, applied by TCRdb to the 5' RACE reads, yields one record per CDR3 protein. Here the sample spans around 1.7 million distinct CDR3 sequences, around 29% being singletons. The specimen was cord blood. The receptor source for this set is a newborn girl in good health. The conserved cysteine and the conserved F or W are not part of the CDR3 here.

j_call v_call cdr3_aa
TRBJ2-7 TRBV25-1 ASSESAGYEQY
TRBJ2-2 TRBV15 ATSREFSGVGTGELF
TRBJ2-2 TRBV20-1 SATPGGNTGELF
TRBJ2-2 TRBV2 ASSVGRANTGELF
TRBJ1-6 TRBV20-1 SASTRGLSPLH
TRBJ1-4 TRBV21-1 GPAGGRGEKLF
TRBJ2-1 TRBV27 ASSLSVLAGGPYNEQF
TRBJ1-6 TRBV12-3/TRBV12-4 ASSLEGKGNSPLH
TRBJ2-3 TRBV7-9 ASSLVASGNGNTQY
TRBJ2-3 TRBV20-1 SAIAWGISTDTQY
TRBJ2-1 TRBV9 ASSPKQILAGGPNEQF
TRBJ1-2 TRBV7-9 ASSLEGGSNYGYT
TRBJ2-1 TRBV29-1 SVDRWHNEQF
TRBJ2-7 TRBV7-2 ASSLVPGNEQY
TRBJ1-2 TRBV10-3 AISEFGQGDGYT
TRBJ2-1 TRBV9 ASSVIPNNEQF